The next 26 T cell receptor beta chains were all read from a single sample in a study of blood T cell repertoires in COVID-19. Sequencing used immunoSEQ multiplex PCR; TCRdb keeps in-frame clones, though not all of them. The sample lists about 100,000 clones, about 78% occurring once. The sequenced sample consisted of peripheral blood. These receptors all come from a man aged 50 to 60 who had recovered from COVID-19.

This clone came up many times. The genes are TRBV3-1 (or the pseudogene TRBV3-2) and TRBJ1-2; D is unclear. This CDR3 has 13 amino acids. Trimming shortened V by 4 bases and J by 8 bases, and 14 bases separated the two germline ends. Germline values: CDR1 LGHDT, CDR2 YNNKEL (reference sequence). The CDR3 here is CASSRRDSRGYTF. CDR3 bases: TGTGCCAGCAGCCGGCGGGATTCACGAGGCTACACCTTC.

The chain recombines TRBV6-5 with TRBJ2-7; TRBD1 matches at 9 bases. V lost 0 bases, J lost 1 base, and 4 bases stayed unmatched. Germline CDR1 and CDR2: MNHEY and SVGAGI. CDR3 length: 16 residues. CDR3 coding DNA: TGTGCCAGCAGTTACTCGAGGGGACAGGGTTCCTACGAGCAGTACTTC. The encoded protein is CASSYSRGQGSYEQYF.

The chain recombines TRBV9 with TRBJ2-5; tentatively, D is TRBD2 (6 bases). The CDR3 is 14 amino acids. CDR1 and CDR2 from the germline V gene are SGDLS and YYNGEE. Between the trimmed V and J ends, which lost 3 bases and 0 bases, there was a span of 9 bases. The CDR3 nucleotides read TGTGCCAGCAGCGATCGGGACTACCAAGAGACCCAGTACTTC. Translating it yields CASSDRDYQETQYF.

The V call is TRBV27, the J call TRBJ1-1; 10 bases are shared with TRBD1. In germline, CDR1 is MNHEY, CDR2 SMNVEV (reference sequence). CDR3 size: 15 residues. The ends lost 4 bases at V and 0 bases at J; junction bases unmatched: 2. Here the CDR3 DNA reads TGTGCCAGCAGTTCGGGGACAGGGGTGAACACTGAAGCTTTCTTT. This sequence encodes CASSSGTGVNTEAFF.

The table lists this clone with a few counts. This CDR3 is CASSSNRGLGEQYF. CDR3 coding DNA: TGTGCCAGCAGTTCCAACAGGGGGCTAGGTGAGCAGTACTTC. This sequence joins TRBV27 and TRBJ2-7; 9 nucleotides match TRBD1. This CDR3 comprises 14 residues. Losses at the gene ends were 4 bases for V and 7 bases for J; bases not matched to a gene: 8. Per germline, CDR1 MNHEY and CDR2 SMNVEV (reference sequence).

V and J are TRBV6-5 and TRBJ2-7; TRBD1 agrees at 10 bases. CDR3 length: 13 amino acids. The junction had 6 bases not matched to a gene; V was cut back by 6 bases and J by 7 bases. Germline CDR1 and CDR2: MNHEY and SVGAGI. The CDR3 loop reads CASRMTGGAEQYF. In nucleotides, the CDR3 is TGTGCCAGCAGGATGACAGGGGGCGCAGAGCAGTACTTC.

The rearrangement uses TRBV4-3 and TRBJ2-5; possible D gene TRBD1, 5 bases. Trimming stripped 0 bases from V and 5 bases from J, with 13 bases between. Germline assignment: CDR1 LGHNA and CDR2 YSLEER. The CDR3 contains 15 residues. CDR3 nucleotides: TGCGCCAGCAGCCAAGATGATAGGCAGGGTGAGACCCAGTACTTC. The encoded protein is CASSQDDRQGETQYF.

The chain carries TRBV9 and TRBJ2-5; D remains unclear. Germline assignment: CDR1 SGDLS and CDR2 YYNGEE. Trimming removed 3 bases at V and 5 bases at J, with 14 bases between. The CDR3 runs to 14 residues. CDR3 nucleotide sequence: TGTGCCAGCAGCGCCTCCTACGCCAGGGAGACCCAGTACTTC. Protein product: CASSASYARETQYF. Looking up the rest from reference TRBV9 and TRBJ2-5 gives the full variable domain: DSGVTQTPKHLITATGQRVTLRCSPRSGDLSVYWYQQSLDQGLQFLIQYYNGEERAKGNILERFSAQQFPDLHSELNLSSLELGDSALYFCASSASYARETQYFGPGTRLLVL.

In its sample, this clone was seen once. The chain employs TRBV7-3 and TRBJ2-3; the D gene is possibly TRBD2 (5 bases). V was trimmed by 3 bases and J by 4 bases, leaving 8 bases between them. In germline, CDR1 is SGHTA, CDR2 FQGTGA. The CDR3 consists of 13 residues. CDR3 in amino acids: CASSFFGADTQYF. As DNA, the CDR3 is TGTGCCAGCAGCTTTTTCGGGGCAGATACGCAGTATTTT.

The chain combines TRBV28 with TRBJ1-4; no definite D call. The V and J ends lost 5 bases and 5 bases respectively, with 9 bases between them. CDR3 length equals 13 residues. The germline V gene encodes CDR1 MDHEN and CDR2 SYDVKM. CDR3 coding DNA: TGTGCCAGCAGTGGGAGTCCAAATGAAAAACTGTTTTTT. Translating gives CASSGSPNEKLFF.

The genes are TRBV18 and TRBJ1-2; 7 nucleotides match TRBD1. J lost 3 bases, V lost 3 bases, and 1 base had no gene match. The CDR3 sequence is 13 residues long. Germline CDR1 is KGHSH and CDR2 is LQKENI. CDR3 in DNA: TGTGCCAGCTCACCTGACAGGGACTATGGCTACACCTTC. Translated, it gives CASSPDRDYGYTF.

This rearrangement joins TRBV5-1 to TRBJ2-7; TRBD2 is a possible D gene (7 bases). This CDR3 is built from 15 residues. Germline CDR1 SGHRS, CDR2 YFSETQ. V gave up 1 base and J gave up 7 bases, with 18 bases separating them. In nucleotides, the CDR3 is TGCGCCAGCAGCTTGTTCAGAGGGGGGGAGGATGAGCAGTACTTC. Encoded protein: CASSLFRGGEDEQYF.

The rearrangement joins TRBV18 to TRBJ2-1; 10 bases agree with TRBD2. Germline V gives CDR1 KGHSH, CDR2 LQKENI. V gave up 1 base and J gave up 8 bases; unmatched junction bases: 5. This CDR3 comprises 15 residues. Here the CDR3 reads CASSPRLAGVDEQFF. Here the CDR3 DNA reads TGTGCCAGCTCACCACGGCTAGCGGGAGTCGATGAGCAGTTCTTC.

The chain couples TRBV9 to TRBJ1-4; 10 bases match TRBD1. Per the germline V gene, CDR1 is SGDLS and CDR2 is YYNGEE. Trimming removed 4 bases from V and 8 bases from J; junction bases left unmatched: 11. There are 16 residues in the CDR3. CDR3 DNA: TGTGCCAGCAGCCTTAGCCTTGGGACAGGGGAAGAAAAACTGTTTTTT. It yields the protein CASSLSLGTGEEKLFF. Using reference TRBV9 and TRBJ1-4 for the parts outside the CDR3, the full variable domain is DSGVTQTPKHLITATGQRVTLRCSPRSGDLSVYWYQQSLDQGLQFLIQYYNGEERAKGNILERFSAQQFPDLHSELNLSSLELGDSALYFCASSLSLGTGEEKLFFGSGTQLSVL.

The V gene is TRBV7-2, the J gene TRBJ1-6; D is perhaps TRBD1 (6 bases). The CDR3 spans 15 residues. Germline assignment: CDR1 SGHTA and CDR2 FQGNSA. V was trimmed by 2 bases and J by 5 bases, leaving 10 bases between them. The CDR3 DNA follows: TGTGCCAGCAGCTTAAGGGCAGGGGATAATTCACCCCTCCACTTT. Encoded protein: CASSLRAGDNSPLHF.

This rearrangement joins TRBV6-6 to TRBJ1-2, with D perhaps TRBD1 (6 bases). Germline V CDR1 and CDR2: MNHNY, SVGAGI (reference sequence). The CDR3 sequence is 13 residues long. V lost 0 bases and J 6 bases, leaving 8 bases between the germline ends. The CDR3 region has the DNA TGTGCCAGCAGTTACTCAGGGGGGGATGGCTACACCTTC. Translated, it gives CASSYSGGDGYTF.

The V and J genes are TRBV5-1 and TRBJ2-1; 8 nucleotides match TRBD2. The CDR3 has 16 residues. After removal of 0 bases from V and 4 bases from J, the junction contained 6 bases not matched to a gene. CDR1 SGHRS and CDR2 YFSETQ come from the germline V gene. The CDR3: CASSLVVQRGYNEQFF. In DNA, the CDR3 is TGCGCCAGCAGCTTGGTGGTCCAGCGGGGGTACAATGAGCAGTTCTTC.

As for this clone: The same CDR3 is also encoded by other DNA sequences in this sample. The chain has TRBV5-1 and TRBJ2-7, with 12 positions matching TRBD2. J was trimmed by 4 bases and V by 4 bases; bases with no gene match: 3. This CDR3 is 14 amino acids long. Germline-derived CDR1 and CDR2 are SGHRS and YFSETQ. The CDR3 sequence: CASSLGTSGYEQYF. The CDR3 bases are TGCGCCAGCAGCCTGGGGACTAGCGGGTACGAGCAGTACTTC.

This chain links TRBV24-1 with TRBJ2-1; no firm D call. This CDR3 is 16 amino acids long. CDR1 and CDR2 from the germline V gene are KGHDR and SFDVKD. Trimming took off 3 bases at V and 0 bases at J, with 11 bases between the two ends. CDR3 in DNA: TGTGCCACCAGTGATCTATTAACGAGCTCCTACAATGAGCAGTTCTTC. This encodes CATSDLLTSSYNEQFF.

The chain links TRBV19 to TRBJ2-1; no reliable D call. This CDR3 has 17 amino acids. V lost 1 base, J lost 0 bases, and 13 bases lay in between. Germline CDR1 reads LNHDA; CDR2 reads SQIVND (reference sequence). This CDR3 is CASSIVRPGSSYNEQFF. The CDR3 DNA is TGTGCCAGTAGTATAGTTCGTCCAGGAAGCTCCTACAATGAGCAGTTCTTC.

The CDR3 DNA follows: TGTGCCAGCAGCCAAGATGGCACTAGCGGGAGCACAGATACGCAGTATTTT. It encodes CASSQDGTSGSTDTQYF. The rearrangement uses TRBV3-1 (or the pseudogene TRBV3-2) and TRBJ2-3; TRBD2 aligns across 9 bases. J gave up 0 bases and V 0 bases, and 4 bases lay outside the gene matches. CDR1 and CDR2 from the germline V gene are LGHDT and YNNKEL (reference sequence). The length of the CDR3 is 17 residues.

This clone was observed a handful of times. The rearrangement uses TRBV11-2 and TRBJ1-1; possibly TRBD1 for D (5 bases). The CDR3 runs to 15 residues. The germline CDR1 and CDR2 sequences are SGHAT and FQNNGV. V was pared by 3 bases and J by 1 base, with 12 bases between. CDR3 in amino acids: CASSFRGTENTEAFF. CDR3 bases: TGTGCCAGCAGCTTCCGCGGGACGGAGAACACTGAAGCTTTCTTT.

The table lists this clone with a few counts. The rearrangement uses TRBV15 and TRBJ2-7; 14 nucleotides agree with TRBD2. V gave up 0 bases and J gave up 5 bases; unmatched junction bases: 9. The germline V gene has CDR1 LNHNV and CDR2 YYDKDF (reference sequence). This CDR3 contains 18 residues. In DNA form, the CDR3 reads TGTGCCACCAGCAGAGATCGACTAGCGGGAGGGCCTATCCACGAGCAGTACTTC. This sequence encodes CATSRDRLAGGPIHEQYF.

CDR3 DNA: TGTGCCAGCAGCAGGGGGGAGCCCCAGCATTTT. This sequence encodes CASSRGEPQHF. V and J are TRBV28 and TRBJ1-5; 7 nucleotides line up with TRBD1. J lost 8 bases, V lost 6 bases, and 1 base had no gene match. The germline V gene encodes CDR1 MDHEN and CDR2 SYDVKM. The CDR3 spans 11 residues.

The chain joins TRBV25-1 to TRBJ1-2; no definite D call. Per germline, CDR1 MGHDK and CDR2 SYGVNS. Trimming cost V 2 bases and J 8 bases, with 12 bases left between them. The CDR3 runs to 13 residues. CDR3 DNA: TGTGCCAGCAGTGAACGAGGTCTTTACGGCTACACCTTC. This translates into CASSERGLYGYTF.

The chain couples TRBV5-5 to TRBJ1-3; 7 nucleotides align to TRBD1. This CDR3 comprises 16 residues. CDR1 SGHKS and CDR2 YYEKEE come from the germline V gene (reference sequence). Losses at the gene ends were 4 bases for V and 0 bases for J; bases not matched to a gene: 7. CDR3 residues: CASSVTDRSSGNTIYF. CDR3 sequence (DNA): TGTGCCAGCAGCGTGACGGACAGGAGCTCTGGAAACACCATATATTTT. Filled out from reference TRBV5-5 and TRBJ1-3, the complete variable domain reads DAGVTQSPTHLIKTRGQQVTLRCSPISGHKSVSWYQQVLGQGPQFIFQYYEKEERGRGNFPDRFSARQFPNYSSELNVNALLLGDSALYLCASSVTDRSSGNTIYFGEGSWLTVV.